These 4 T cell receptor beta chains were all obtained from the same sample, sequenced in a study of T cell responses to AZD1222 COVID-19 vaccine (dated by TCRdb to the early 2020s). The protocol used for the library was the immunoSEQ multiplex PCR assay. In TCRdb, the immuneACCESS table is reduced to in-frame sequences with V and J assigned. These tables do not hold every clone; where another copy was compared, an unresolved V gene accounts for under half, and the others remain unexplained. The sample records fewer than 200,000 clones, 85% to 95% of which are singletons. The ten largest clones take up about 10% of the sample. The time point label, as the study defines it: baseline before first vaccination. The sequences come from peripheral blood, collected on day 0 of AZD1222 vaccination. Receptors were obtained from an adult in good health.

The chain carries TRBV6-4 and TRBJ1-1, with D possibly matching TRBD1 (5 bases). The V end was cut by 5 bases, the J end by 5 bases, with 15 bases between. From germline, CDR1 is MRHNA and CDR2 SNTAGT. This CDR3 has 14 residues. The CDR3 bases are TGTGCCAGCAGTCCCCCGGGGGGAGGAACTGAAGCTTTCTTT. As protein: CASSPPGGGTEAFF.

The V and J genes are TRBV7-9 and TRBJ2-7; 7 nucleotides line up with TRBD1. CDR1 is SEHNR and CDR2 is FQNEAQ in the germline V gene (reference sequence). The CDR3 runs to 14 residues. The junction had 6 bases not matched to a gene; V was cut back by 5 bases and J by 2 bases. CDR3 sequence (DNA): TGTGCCAGCAGCCAGAGGGACAGTCCCTACGAGCAGTACTTC. It yields the protein CASSQRDSPYEQYF.

This chain uses TRBV27 with TRBJ1-2, with a possible D match to TRBD1 (5 bases). Germline V gene lookup returns CDR1 MNHEY and CDR2 SMNVEV (reference sequence). CDR3 length equals 14 residues. Trimming removed 2 bases at V and 4 bases at J, with 11 bases between. CDR3 loop: CASSLEPRVYGYTF. The CDR3 bases are TGTGCCAGCAGTTTAGAACCCAGGGTCTATGGCTACACCTTC.

CDR3 coding DNA: TGTGCCAGCAGTGATGGAGGACAGGTCAACTATGGCTACACCTTC. Its translation is CASSDGGQVNYGYTF. V is TRBV25-1 and J is TRBJ1-2; 7 nucleotides agree with TRBD1. V shed 3 bases and J 2 bases; nucleotides not matched to a gene: 6. Germline V gene sequence: CDR1 MGHDK, CDR2 SYGVNS. This CDR3 has 15 residues.